The 31 T cell receptor beta chains given below trace back to one sample, sequenced in a study of blood T cell repertoires in COVID-19. The method was immunoSEQ multiplex PCR; TCRdb's version includes in-frame clones alone and lacks a portion of them. Of 150,000 to 200,000 clones listed, around 90% are singletons. The material sequenced was peripheral blood. These receptors all stem from a man between 45 and 60 years old with acute or convalescent COVID-19.

The gene calls are TRBV11-2 and TRBJ2-3; 8 bases match TRBD2. Unmatched junction bases numbered 3, after V lost 4 bases and J lost 0 bases. The CDR3 extends over 15 amino acids. Germline V lookup: CDR1 SGHAT, CDR2 FQNNGV. CDR3 sequence (DNA): TGTGCCAGCAGCTATCGGACTAGCAGCACAGATACGCAGTATTTT. Its translation is CASSYRTSSTDTQYF.

The chain recombines TRBV18 with TRBJ2-7; D perhaps matches TRBD1 (5 bases). This CDR3 spans 14 amino acids. Trimming left V 1 base short and J 2 bases short, with 9 bases between. Germline CDR1 reads KGHSH; CDR2 reads LQKENI. The CDR3 protein is CASSPQGMPYEQYV. As DNA, the CDR3 is TGTGCCAGCTCACCACAGGGGATGCCCTACGAGCAGTACGTC.

The rearrangement links TRBV7-9 to TRBJ2-7; TRBD1 might be the D (5 bases). Germline assignment: CDR1 SEHNR and CDR2 FQNEAQ (reference sequence). The CDR3 contains 13 residues. Trimming removed 0 bases from V and 9 bases from J, with 12 bases in between. The CDR3, as DNA: TGTGCCAGCAGCTTAGCAACAGGAAGACGGCAGTACTTC. Translation gives CASSLATGRRQYF.

The chain is built from TRBV29-1 and TRBJ2-7, with a tentative D call TRBD1 (6 bases). The CDR3 sequence is 14 residues long. Trimming removed 7 bases from V and 0 bases from J, with 16 bases in between. CDR1 SQVTM and CDR2 ANQGSEA come from the germline V gene. This chain's CDR3 is CSASRGSSSYEQYF. The CDR3 DNA is TGCAGCGCTAGCAGGGGCTCGAGCTCCTACGAGCAGTACTTC.

The chain couples TRBV19 to TRBJ1-4, with unresolved D. The V gene's germline CDR1 is LNHDA and CDR2 SQIVND (reference sequence). The CDR3 contains 12 residues. Between the trimmed V and J ends, which lost 3 bases and 8 bases, there was a span of 7 bases. The CDR3 sequence is CASSMTREKLFF. CDR3 coding DNA: TGTGCCAGTAGTATGACTCGAGAAAAACTGTTTTTT.

The chain carries TRBV10-3 and TRBJ1-5, with D perhaps matching TRBD1 (5 bases). The CDR3 extends over 17 amino acids. Germline assignment: CDR1 ENHRY and CDR2 SYGVKD. Trimming shortened V by 3 bases and J by 6 bases, and 21 bases separated the two germline ends. The CDR3 nucleotides read TGTGCCATCAGTGATAGGTCGTCTCCCCTCGGGGGTCAGCCCCAGCATTTT. The encoded protein is CAISDRSSPLGGQPQHF.

The chain employs TRBV6-6 and TRBJ1-5; 10 nucleotides agree with TRBD1. The junction had 0 bases not matched to a gene; V was cut back by 2 bases and J by 5 bases. The CDR3 loop spans 14 amino acids. Germline CDR1 and CDR2: MNHNY and SVGAGI (reference sequence). The DNA of the CDR3 is TGTGCCAGCAGTTACGGACAGGGGGATCAGCCCCAGCATTTT. Encoded protein: CASSYGQGDQPQHF.

The chain couples TRBV10-3 to TRBJ2-7; 7 bases line up with TRBD2. J was trimmed by 2 bases and V by 0 bases; bases with no gene match: 7. The CDR3 covers 16 residues. Germline loops: CDR1 ENHRY, CDR2 SYGVKD. The CDR3 DNA reads TGTGCCATCAGTGAGTCCTTGCGGGGGAGAGCCTACGAGCAGTACTTC. This codes for CAISESLRGRAYEQYF.

This rearrangement joins TRBV4-3 to TRBJ1-2; the D is unclear. The V end lost 4 bases, the J end lost 3 bases, and 12 bases lay between the germline ends. This CDR3 has 14 residues. Germline loops: CDR1 LGHNA, CDR2 YSLEER. The CDR3 region is CASSPSRNHYGYTF. Here the CDR3 DNA reads TGCGCCAGCAGCCCCTCGCGGAACCACTATGGCTACACCTTC.

The rearrangement links TRBV18 to TRBJ1-1; 7 bases align to TRBD1. The CDR3 is made up of 16 amino acids. Germline trimming cut 6 bases from V and 2 bases from J; bases unmatched to any gene: 12. The germline V gene has CDR1 KGHSH and CDR2 LQKENI. The CDR3 coding sequence is TGTGCCAGCTCCCTAATAGAGGCAGGGGGAAACACTGAAGCTTTCTTT. Its translation is CASSLIEAGGNTEAFF.

CDR3 nucleotide sequence: TGTGCCAGCAGCTTGGGGCTAGCGGGAGTTGAGCAGTTCTTC. Protein: CASSLGLAGVEQFF. This sequence joins TRBV7-2 and TRBJ2-1; 10 positions match TRBD2. CDR3 length equals 14 residues. The junction had 5 bases not matched to a gene; V was cut back by 3 bases and J by 9 bases. Germline CDR1 reads SGHTA; CDR2 reads FQGNSA.

The rearrangement links TRBV28 to TRBJ1-4, with TRBD1 as a possible D gene (6 bases). The CDR3 has 15 residues. Germline lookup yields CDR1 MDHEN and CDR2 SYDVKM. Trimming took 1 base from V and 8 from J, leaving 14 bases between them. The CDR3 coding sequence is TGTGCCAGCAGTTTATCCGGACAGTTTGGGGAAAAACTGTTTTTT. Amino acid sequence: CASSLSGQFGEKLFF.

This clone was detected only a few times. This rearrangement joins TRBV7-2 to TRBJ2-3; 10 nucleotides line up with TRBD2. The CDR3 totals 16 residues. Per germline, CDR1 SGHTA and CDR2 FQGNSA. The junction had 7 bases not matched to a gene; V was cut back by 1 base and J by 6 bases. The CDR3 loop reads CASSLGLAGDMDTQYF. In DNA, the CDR3 is TGTGCCAGCAGCTTAGGGCTAGCGGGGGATATGGATACGCAGTATTTT.

This chain links TRBV5-3 with TRBJ2-7; perhaps TRBD1 as D (5 bases). TRBV5-3 is given ORF status, its function remaining uncertain. The germline V and J ends were trimmed by 1 base and 7 bases, with 15 bases remaining between them. The CDR3 is made up of 14 amino acids. CDR3 sequence: CARSLSATQGEQYV. DNA of the CDR3: TGTGCCAGAAGCTTGAGTGCCACCCAGGGAGAGCAGTACGTC.

This clone showed up just once. V gene TRBV6-5 combines with J gene TRBJ2-2; D gene uncertain. Trimming removed 10 bases from V and 3 bases from J, with 9 bases in between. Looked up from germline, CDR1 is MNHEY and CDR2 is SVGAGI. This CDR3 is 12 amino acids long. CDR3 coding DNA: TGTGCCATTGCCTCGGACACCGGGGAGCTGTTTTTT. It translates to CAIASDTGELFF.

This clone showed up just once. This chain connects TRBV7-8 to TRBJ2-2; possibly TRBD2 for D (6 bases). Trimming left V 3 bases short and J 5 bases short, with 13 bases between. Germline V CDR1 and CDR2: SGHVS, FQNEAQ. This CDR3 comprises 15 residues. The CDR3 nucleotides read TGTGCCAGCAGCTTCTCCCGGGACTTGACCGGGGAGCTGTTTTTT. Translated: CASSFSRDLTGELFF. The whole variable domain, remainder taken from reference TRBV7-8 and TRBJ2-2, is GAGVSQSPRYKVAKRGQDVALRCDPISGHVSLFWYQQALGQGPEFLTYFQNEAQLDKSGLPSDRFFAERPEGSVSTLKIQRTQQEDSAVYLCASSFSRDLTGELFFGEGSRLTVL.

This clone occurred once. The CDR3: CASSSGQGVVPNQPQHF. The CDR3 nucleotides read TGTGCCAGCAGCTCAGGACAGGGTGTGGTGCCGAATCAGCCCCAGCATTTT. V usage is TRBV21-1 and J usage is TRBJ1-5; TRBD1, the table's D call, was not compared with the DNA. TRBV21-1 is tagged as a pseudogene. The CDR3 sequence is 17 residues long.

V usage is TRBV4-2 and J usage is TRBJ1-6; maybe TRBD1 (6 bases). This CDR3 has 14 residues. Germline V CDR1 and CDR2: LGHNA, YNFKEQ. V was clipped by 3 bases and J by 10 bases, with 13 bases between them. The CDR3 protein is CASSQGAPTSPLHF. CDR3 coding DNA: TGTGCCAGCAGCCAGGGGGCTCCGACCTCACCCCTCCACTTT.

The chain employs TRBV2 and TRBJ1-2; D remains unclear. This CDR3 spans 14 amino acids. V was shortened by 7 bases and J by 4 bases, with 16 bases between the two germline ends. Germline V gene data show CDR1 as SNHLY and CDR2 as FYNNEI. The CDR3 nucleotides read TGTGCCAGCACCGAAGTTTTGGCTAGCTATGGCTACACCTTC. It specifies CASTEVLASYGYTF. Combining the CDR3 with reference TRBV2 and TRBJ1-2 gives the whole variable domain EPEVTQTPSHQVTQMGQEVILRCVPISNHLYFYWYRQILGQKVEFLVSFYNNEISEKSEIFDDQFSVERPDGSNFTLKIRSTKLEDSAMYFCASTEVLASYGYTFGSGTRLTVV.

This clone turned up a few times. Other DNA sequences in this specimen translate into the identical CDR3. The chain carries TRBV18 and TRBJ2-5; the match to TRBD2 covers 8 bases. V trimming: 4 bases; J trimming: 1 base; junction bases outside the gene matches: 2. Germline CDR1 KGHSH, CDR2 LQKENI. The CDR3 covers 14 residues. The CDR3 region has the DNA TGTGCCAGCTCACGAGGACTAGCCCAAGAGACCCAGTACTTC. This translates into CASSRGLAQETQYF.

CDR3 protein: CAISESTSHEQYV. The DNA for the CDR3 is TGTGCCATCAGTGAGTCGACTAGTCACGAGCAGTACGTC. The chain carries TRBV10-3 and TRBJ2-7; TRBD2 might be the D (6 bases). The CDR3 totals 13 residues. V lost 0 bases and J 5 bases, leaving 8 bases between the germline ends. CDR1 is ENHRY and CDR2 is SYGVKD in the germline V gene.

This clone occurred once. This rearrangement joins TRBV14 to TRBJ2-7, with 12 bases identical to TRBD2. V dropped 3 bases and J dropped 3; count of bases not matched to a gene: 0. This CDR3 has 14 residues. Germline values: CDR1 SGHDN, CDR2 FVKESK. CDR3 protein: CASSQTSGSYEQYF. For the CDR3, the DNA is TGTGCCAGCAGCCAGACTAGCGGGAGCTACGAGCAGTACTTC.

The rearrangement joins TRBV3-1 (or the pseudogene TRBV3-2) to TRBJ2-3, with a possible D match to TRBD2 (6 bases). This CDR3 is built from 15 residues. V was trimmed by 4 bases and J by 5 bases, leaving 16 bases between them. Germline lookup yields CDR1 LGHDT and CDR2 YNNKEL (reference sequence). The CDR3 DNA reads as TGTGCCAGCAGCCTACCGGGACTCCCGGGAGATACGCAGTATTTT. This sequence encodes CASSLPGLPGDTQYF.

This clone has just one count. This rearrangement joins TRBV27 to TRBJ2-1; D unclear. V lost 11 bases and J lost 9, with 11 bases in between. The CDR3 length is 10 residues. Germline lookup yields CDR1 MNHEY and CDR2 SMNVEV (reference sequence). In DNA form, the CDR3 reads TGTGCCGCCGGTCGCGGTGAGCAGTTCTTC. Translation gives CAAGRGEQFF.

V gene TRBV28 combines with J gene TRBJ2-1; 11 bases match TRBD2. The CDR3 consists of 15 residues. V gave up 6 bases and J gave up 9 bases; unmatched junction bases: 10. Per the germline V gene, CDR1 is MDHEN and CDR2 is SYDVKM. The CDR3 DNA follows: TGTGCCAGCAGCCAACTAGCGGGAGTTGGGGTTGAGCAGTTCTTC. Translation: CASSQLAGVGVEQFF.

The chain is built from TRBV19 and TRBJ1-2; possible D gene TRBD1, 6 bases. Between the trimmed V and J ends, which lost 4 bases and 4 bases, there was a span of 13 bases. The CDR3 is made up of 14 amino acids. The germline V gene has CDR1 LNHDA and CDR2 SQIVND (reference sequence). DNA of the CDR3: TGTGCCAGTAGTACCCCAGGGGTCGTCTATGGCTACACCTTC. As protein: CASSTPGVVYGYTF.

The V and J genes are TRBV18 and TRBJ1-3, with 7 bases lining up with TRBD1. CDR3 size: 15 residues. Germline values: CDR1 KGHSH, CDR2 LQKENI. The V segment lost 2 bases and the J segment 1 base; nucleotides outside the gene matches: 2. The CDR3 region has the DNA TGTGCCAGCTCACCAGACAGGGCTTCTGGAAACACCATATATTTT. It is translated as CASSPDRASGNTIYF.

The chain links TRBV7-9 to TRBJ1-4; D is unclear. The germline V gene has CDR1 SEHNR and CDR2 FQNEAQ (reference sequence). V gave up 2 bases and J gave up 6 bases, with 7 bases separating them. The CDR3 extends over 13 amino acids. The CDR3 nucleotides are TGTGCCAGCAGCTTATCGGTATATGAAAAACTGTTTTTT. Its protein is CASSLSVYEKLFF.

The V and J genes are TRBV7-3 and TRBJ2-1, with 12 bases identical to TRBD2. The CDR3 has 18 amino acids. Trimming took 5 bases from V and 6 from J; bases not matched to a gene: 14. CDR1 is SGHTA and CDR2 is FQGTGA in the germline V gene. The CDR3 region is CASSPARTSGMQGNEQFF. The CDR3, as DNA: TGTGCCAGCAGCCCGGCCCGGACTAGCGGGATGCAGGGCAATGAGCAGTTCTTC. The full variable domain, with the rest looked up from reference TRBV7-3 and TRBJ2-1, is GAGVSQTPSNKVTEKGKYVELRCDPISGHTALYWYRQSLGQGPEFLIYFQGTGAADDSGLPNDRFFAVRPEGSVSTLKIQRTERGDSAVYLCASSPARTSGMQGNEQFFGPGTRLTVL.

This clone was seen more than once but under ten times. V is TRBV5-4 and J is TRBJ1-2; 7 bases agree with TRBD1. CDR1 and CDR2 (germline): SGHNT, YYREEE (reference sequence). This CDR3 is built from 13 residues. The V gene end was trimmed by 5 bases and the J gene end by 3 bases; junction bases not matched to a gene: 4. The CDR3 DNA reads TGTGCCAGCAGAGATACAGGGGACTATGGCTACACCTTC. This codes for CASRDTGDYGYTF.

The V call is TRBV28, the J call TRBJ1-5; possible D gene TRBD1, 5 bases. Germline V gene data show CDR1 as MDHEN and CDR2 as SYDVKM. V lost 6 bases, J lost 7 bases, and 10 bases lay in between. The CDR3 is 12 amino acids. CDR3 protein: CASRRGYQPQHF. The CDR3 coding sequence is TGTGCCAGCAGAAGGGGATACCAGCCCCAGCATTTT.